The TCR beta chain described here comes from a study of cytomegalovirus exposure and HLA in healthy donors. This PCR relied on a set of 60 Vbeta primers and 13 Jbeta primers. Sequencing was performed with immunoSEQ multiplex PCR; in TCRdb, only in-frame clones are kept and a portion is missing. The data hold 130,000 to 150,000 clones, with under 80% observed a single time. In this sample, this clone turned up once. The clonotype comes from a male donor in good health and CMV-seronegative. The sample taken for sequencing was PBMCs.

Written as DNA, the CDR3 is TGTGCCAGCAGTCGCGGACAGGAGGGGGACGAGCAGTACTTC. Protein sequence: CASSRGQEGDEQYF. V and J are TRBV6-5 and TRBJ2-7; perhaps TRBD1 as D (7 bases). Germline V gene lookup returns CDR1 MNHEY and CDR2 SVGAGI. The V and J ends lost 5 bases and 5 bases respectively, with 16 bases between them. CDR3 length: 14 residues.